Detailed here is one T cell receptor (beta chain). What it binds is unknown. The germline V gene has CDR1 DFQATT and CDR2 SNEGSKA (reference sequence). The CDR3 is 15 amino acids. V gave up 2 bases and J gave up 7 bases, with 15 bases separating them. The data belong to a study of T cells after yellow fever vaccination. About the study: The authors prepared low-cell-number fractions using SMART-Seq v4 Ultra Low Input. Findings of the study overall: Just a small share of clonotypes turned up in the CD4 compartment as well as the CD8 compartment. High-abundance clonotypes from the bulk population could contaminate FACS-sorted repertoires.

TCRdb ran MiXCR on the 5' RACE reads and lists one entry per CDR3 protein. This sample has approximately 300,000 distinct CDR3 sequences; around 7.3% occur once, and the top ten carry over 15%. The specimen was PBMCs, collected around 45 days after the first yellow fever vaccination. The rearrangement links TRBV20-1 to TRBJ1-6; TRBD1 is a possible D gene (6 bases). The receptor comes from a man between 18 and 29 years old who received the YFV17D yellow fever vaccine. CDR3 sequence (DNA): TGCAGTGCTAGATCCGCCGGGACACCGAATTCACCCCTCCACTTT. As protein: CSARSAGTPNSPLHF.